This T cell receptor (beta chain) was identified during a study of T-cell reconstitution after alpha-beta-depleted transplantation in children. The TCRbeta library was prepared with unique molecular identifiers. In TCRdb, the PCR reads were re-called with MiXCR into one record per CDR3 protein. The sample records hundreds of thousands of distinct CDR3 sequences, over 10% being singletons. Study-level results: Alpha-beta T cells about two months after transplant reportedly derived from several hundred expanded graft clones.

The CDR3 runs to 15 residues. Germline assignment: CDR1 MNHEY and CDR2 SMNVEV (reference sequence). Trimming shortened V by 5 bases and J by 0 bases, and 13 bases separated the two germline ends. As for this clonotype: As yet, its antigen is unknown.

The clonotype was recovered from a male patient between 5 and 17 years old who had a stem cell transplant for acute myeloid leukemia, so the T cells may come from the graft donor. Sequencing used PBMCs, mostly from graft donor cells, obtained 360 days after TCRalphabeta/CD19-depleted stem cell transplant. V is TRBV27 and J is TRBJ1-1, with D possibly being TRBD1 (5 bases). CDR3 sequence (DNA): TGTGCCAGCAGTCCATCGACAGACATGAACACTGAAGCTTTCTTT. The encoded protein is CASSPSTDMNTEAFF.